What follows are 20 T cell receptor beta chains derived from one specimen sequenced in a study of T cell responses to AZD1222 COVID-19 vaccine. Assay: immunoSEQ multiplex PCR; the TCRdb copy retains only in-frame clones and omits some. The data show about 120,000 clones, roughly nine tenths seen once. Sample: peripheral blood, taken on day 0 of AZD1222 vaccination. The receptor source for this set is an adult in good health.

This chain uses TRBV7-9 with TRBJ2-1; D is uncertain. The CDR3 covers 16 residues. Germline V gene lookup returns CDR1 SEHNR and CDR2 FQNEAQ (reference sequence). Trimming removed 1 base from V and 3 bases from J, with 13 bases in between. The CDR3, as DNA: TGTGCCAGCAGCTTAGAGGATCCAACCTACTACAATGAGCAGTTCTTC. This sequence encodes CASSLEDPTYYNEQFF.

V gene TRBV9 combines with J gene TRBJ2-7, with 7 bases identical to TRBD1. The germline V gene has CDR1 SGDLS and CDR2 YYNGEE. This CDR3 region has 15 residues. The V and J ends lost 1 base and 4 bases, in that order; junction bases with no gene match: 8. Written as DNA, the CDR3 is TGTGCCAGCAGCGTATTCGGGACAGACACTTACGAGCAGTACTTC. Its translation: CASSVFGTDTYEQYF.

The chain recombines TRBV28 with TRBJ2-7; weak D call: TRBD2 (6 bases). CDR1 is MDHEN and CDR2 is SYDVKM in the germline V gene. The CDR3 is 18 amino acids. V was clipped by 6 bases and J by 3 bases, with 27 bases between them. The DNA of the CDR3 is TGTGCCAGCAGGTTGGGCCAGGGACGGGGGATCAGGATCTACGAGCAGTACTTC. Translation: CASRLGQGRGIRIYEQYF.

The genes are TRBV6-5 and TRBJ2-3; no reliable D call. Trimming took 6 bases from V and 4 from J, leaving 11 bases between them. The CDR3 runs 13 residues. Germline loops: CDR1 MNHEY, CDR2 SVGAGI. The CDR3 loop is CASSLSRADTQYF. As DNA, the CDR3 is TGTGCCAGCAGCTTATCACGGGCAGATACGCAGTATTTT.

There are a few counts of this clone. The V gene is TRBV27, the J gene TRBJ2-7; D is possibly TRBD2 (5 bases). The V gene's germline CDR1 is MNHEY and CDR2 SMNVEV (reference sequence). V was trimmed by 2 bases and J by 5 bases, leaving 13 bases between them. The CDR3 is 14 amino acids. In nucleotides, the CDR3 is TGTGCCAGCAGTTTAGGGAGACCATCCAACGAGCAGTACTTC. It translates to CASSLGRPSNEQYF.

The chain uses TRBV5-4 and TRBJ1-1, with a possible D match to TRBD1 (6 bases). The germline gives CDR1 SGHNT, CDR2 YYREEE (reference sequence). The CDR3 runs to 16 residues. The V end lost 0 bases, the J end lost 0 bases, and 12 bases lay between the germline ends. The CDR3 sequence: CASSLDRGAMNTEAFF. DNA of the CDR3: TGTGCCAGCAGCTTGGATCGGGGGGCGATGAACACTGAAGCTTTCTTT.

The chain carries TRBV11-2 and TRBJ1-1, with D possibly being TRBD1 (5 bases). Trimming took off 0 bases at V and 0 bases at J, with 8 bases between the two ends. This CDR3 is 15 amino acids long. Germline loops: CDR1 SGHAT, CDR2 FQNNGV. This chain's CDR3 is CASSLEEQVNTEAFF. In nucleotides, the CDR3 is TGTGCCAGCAGCTTAGAGGAACAGGTGAACACTGAAGCTTTCTTT.

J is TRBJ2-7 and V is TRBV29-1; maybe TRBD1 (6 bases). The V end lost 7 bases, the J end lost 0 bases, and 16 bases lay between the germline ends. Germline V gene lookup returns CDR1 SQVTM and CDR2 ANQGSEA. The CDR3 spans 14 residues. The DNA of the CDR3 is TGCAGCGCCCAACCCACAGGGAACTCCTACGAGCAGTACTTC. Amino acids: CSAQPTGNSYEQYF.

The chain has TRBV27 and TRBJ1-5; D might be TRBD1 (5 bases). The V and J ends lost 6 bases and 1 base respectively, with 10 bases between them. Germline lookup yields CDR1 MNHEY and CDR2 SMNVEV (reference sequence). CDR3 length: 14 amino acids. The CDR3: CASRPGGSNQPQHF. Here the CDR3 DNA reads TGTGCCAGCAGACCGGGGGGAAGCAATCAGCCCCAGCATTTT.

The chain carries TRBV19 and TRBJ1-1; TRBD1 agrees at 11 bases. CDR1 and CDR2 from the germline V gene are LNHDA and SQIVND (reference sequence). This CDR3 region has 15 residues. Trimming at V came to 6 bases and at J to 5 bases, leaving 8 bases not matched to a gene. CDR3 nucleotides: TGTGCCAGTAGGGTCGGACAGGGGGCGCGTACTGAAGCTTTCTTT. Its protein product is CASRVGQGARTEAFF. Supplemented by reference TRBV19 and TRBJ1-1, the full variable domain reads DGGITQSPKYLFRKEGQNVTLSCEQNLNHDAMYWYRQDPGQGLRLIYYSQIVNDFQKGDIAEGYSVSREKKESFPLTVTSAQKNPTAFYLCASRVGQGARTEAFFGQGTRLTVV.

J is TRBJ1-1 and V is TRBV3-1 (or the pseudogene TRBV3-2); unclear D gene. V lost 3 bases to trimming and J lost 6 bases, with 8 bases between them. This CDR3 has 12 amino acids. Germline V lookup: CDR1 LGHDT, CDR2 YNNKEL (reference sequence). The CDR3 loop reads CASSQGFAEAFF. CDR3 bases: TGTGCCAGCAGCCAGGGGTTCGCTGAAGCTTTCTTT.

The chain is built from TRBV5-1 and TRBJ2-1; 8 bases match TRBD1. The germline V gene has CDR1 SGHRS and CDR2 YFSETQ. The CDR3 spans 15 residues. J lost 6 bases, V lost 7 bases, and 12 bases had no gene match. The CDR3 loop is CASAYRTGKSNEQFF. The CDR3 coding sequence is TGCGCCAGCGCCTACCGGACAGGGAAGAGCAATGAGCAGTTCTTC.

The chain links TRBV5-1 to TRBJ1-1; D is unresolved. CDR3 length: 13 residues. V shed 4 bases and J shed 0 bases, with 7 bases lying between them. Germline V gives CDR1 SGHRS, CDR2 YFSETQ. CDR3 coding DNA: TGCGCCAGCAGCGACCAAATGAACACTGAAGCTTTCTTT. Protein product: CASSDQMNTEAFF.

CDR3 sequence reads: CASSQDESSGYNEQFF. The CDR3, as DNA: TGTGCCAGCAGCCAAGATGAAAGTAGCGGCTACAATGAGCAGTTCTTC. V is TRBV4-2 and J is TRBJ2-1; D possibly corresponds to TRBD2 (6 bases). Trimming left V 0 bases short and J 3 bases short, with 12 bases between. The CDR3 is made up of 16 amino acids. Germline CDR1 is LGHNA and CDR2 is YNFKEQ.

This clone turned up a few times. The CDR3, as DNA: TGTGCCACCCGCCGGGACGCCTCTGGGGCCAACGTCCTGACTTTC. Its protein is CATRRDASGANVLTF. V and J are TRBV15 and TRBJ2-6; D is perhaps TRBD1 or TRBD2 (5 bases each). V lost 8 bases, J lost 0 bases, and 11 bases lay in between. The V gene's germline CDR1 is LNHNV and CDR2 YYDKDF (reference sequence). The CDR3 is 15 amino acids.

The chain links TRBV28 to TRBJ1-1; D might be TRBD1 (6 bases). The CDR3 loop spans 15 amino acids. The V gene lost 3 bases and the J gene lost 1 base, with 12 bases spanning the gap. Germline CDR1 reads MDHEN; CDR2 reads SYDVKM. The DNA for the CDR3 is TGTGCCAGCAGTTTCCCAACGACAGGGAACACTGAAGCTTTCTTT. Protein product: CASSFPTTGNTEAFF.

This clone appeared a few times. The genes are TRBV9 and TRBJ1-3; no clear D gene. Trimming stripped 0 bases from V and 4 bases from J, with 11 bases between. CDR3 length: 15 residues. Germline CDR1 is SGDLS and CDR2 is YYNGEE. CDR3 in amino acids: CASSVGWDSGNTIYF. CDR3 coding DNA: TGTGCCAGCAGCGTAGGGTGGGATTCCGGAAACACCATATATTTT.

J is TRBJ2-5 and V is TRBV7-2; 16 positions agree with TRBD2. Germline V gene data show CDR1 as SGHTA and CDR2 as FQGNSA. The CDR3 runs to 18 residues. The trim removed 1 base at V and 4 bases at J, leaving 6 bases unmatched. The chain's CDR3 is CASSLVSGLAGGRETQYF. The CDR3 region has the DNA TGTGCCAGCAGCTTAGTTTCGGGACTAGCGGGGGGGCGAGAGACCCAGTACTTC.

DNA of the CDR3: TGTGCCACCAGCGGCCGCCAGCGCAGTATGTTTGCGGAGCAGTTCTTC. The encoded protein is CATSGRQRSMFAEQFF. The genes are TRBV15 and TRBJ2-1; D call uncertain. Trimming left V 5 bases short and J 10 bases short, with 24 bases between. This CDR3 contains 16 residues. CDR1 is LNHNV, CDR2 YYDKDF, per germline (reference sequence).

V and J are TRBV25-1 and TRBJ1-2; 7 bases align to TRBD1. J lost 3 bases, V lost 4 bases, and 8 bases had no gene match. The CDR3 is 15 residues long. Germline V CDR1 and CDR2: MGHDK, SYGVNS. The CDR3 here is CASSGDSPPHYGYTF. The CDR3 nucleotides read TGTGCCAGCAGTGGGGACAGCCCGCCCCACTATGGCTACACCTTC.